Each of the 22 T cell receptor beta chains below was sequenced from the same sample in a study of tumor-infiltrating lymphocytes in primary liver carcinoma. Starting material of around 460 ng total RNA yielded TCR beta cDNA via a constant-region primer. Three nested multiplex PCR rounds, a slightly modified ARM-PCR method, built the TCR beta libraries. The first two PCR rounds used TRBV1-TRBV30 primers with a Cbeta primer, around 10 cycles each. TCRdb reprocessed the multiplex PCR reads via MiXCR and lists one record per CDR3 protein. The sample has around 210,000 distinct CDR3 sequences, about 61% seen once; the top ten hold approximately 6.5%. RNA was extracted from whole blood without cell sorting, alongside germline DNA. Sample: peripheral blood. These receptors all come from a woman between 55 and 75 years old with primary liver carcinoma and hepatitis B virus infection.

This clonotype has a count of ten or more. This sequence joins TRBV12-3 or TRBV12-4 and TRBJ1-1; D call uncertain. This CDR3 has 13 residues. V lost 6 bases and J lost 4, with 12 bases in between. CDR3 sequence (DNA): TGTGCCAGCAGGGGTCTAGCGGCCACTGAAGCTTTCTTT. Translating gives CASRGLAATEAFF.

On this clonotype: One junction end does not reproduce the germline sequence, and a read error may be involved. The chain joins TRBV7-8 to TRBJ2-1, with 10 bases identical to TRBD2. The CDR3 contains 15 residues. CDR1 is SGHVS, CDR2 FQNEAQ, per germline. DNA of the CDR3: TGTGCCAGCAGCGGCCTGGCTAGCGGGAGCAATGAGCAGTTATTC. Its protein is CASSGLASGSNEQLF.

Remarks on this clonotype: A junction boundary mismatches the germline segment, possibly from a read error. This chain connects TRBV11-2 to TRBJ2-5, with D perhaps TRBD1 (7 bases). This CDR3 has 14 residues. Looked up from germline, CDR1 is SGHAT and CDR2 is FQNNGV. The CDR3 spells CANSLGGQGGVHYF. The CDR3 nucleotides are TGTGCCAACAGCTTAGGAGGGCAGGGGGGAGTCCATTACTTC.

This clonotype was recorded only once. This CDR3 is missing its conserved last phenylalanine or tryptophan, likely due to a read error. This rearrangement joins TRBV5-1 to TRBJ2-1; TRBD2 aligns across 9 bases. Germline-derived CDR1 and CDR2 are SGHRS and YFSETQ. The CDR3 loop spans 16 amino acids. CDR3 nucleotides: TGCGCCAGCAGCTTGGCCGCGGGAGGGGACCCCAATGAACAGTTCTCC. Residues: CASSLAAGGDPNEQFS.

A word on this clonotype: One end of the junction varies from germline; a read error may be responsible. J is TRBJ2-3 and V is TRBV5-6; either TRBD1 or TRBD2 may fit D (5 bases each). CDR1 is SGHDT, CDR2 YYEEEE, per germline. The CDR3 is 17 amino acids. CDR3 loop: CASSLIIWGSMLDTQYF. CDR3 DNA: TGTGCCAGTAGCTTGATCATCTGGGGGTCGATGCTAGATACGCAGTATTTT.

The rearrangement links TRBV11-3 to TRBJ2-1, with unresolved D. This CDR3 contains 14 residues. Germline loops: CDR1 SGHNT, CDR2 YENEEA. V was cut by 5 bases and J by 15 bases, with 23 bases left in between. This chain's CDR3 is CASSRQNGVEPRFF. The CDR3 DNA reads TGTGCCAGCAGCCGGCAGAATGGGGTAGAACCGCGGTTCTTC.

This clonotype was found many times. The chain combines TRBV6-6 with TRBJ1-1; D gene ambiguous. The germline V gene encodes CDR1 MNHNY and CDR2 SVGAGI (reference sequence). The CDR3 is 15 amino acids. The germline V and J ends were trimmed by 3 bases and 4 bases, with 15 bases remaining between them. The CDR3 region is CASSYTGRDGTEAFF. Here the CDR3 DNA reads TGTGCCAGCAGTTATACCGGGAGAGACGGCACTGAAGCTTTCTTT.

The rearrangement uses TRBV28 and TRBJ2-1; D perhaps matches TRBD2 (5 bases). The CDR3 contains 16 residues. Per the germline V gene, CDR1 is MDHEN and CDR2 is SYDVKM. V was shortened by 6 bases and J by 4 bases, with 19 bases between the two germline ends. CDR3 amino acids: CASSKLSRGVYNEQFF. CDR3 nucleotides: TGTGCCAGCAGCAAATTAAGCCGGGGTGTATACAATGAGCAGTTCTTC.

For this clonotype: An end of the junction does not agree with germline; a read error may underlie this. The chain carries TRBV11-2 and TRBJ2-5; 10 positions agree with TRBD2. Germline values: CDR1 SGHAT, CDR2 FQNNGV. The CDR3 has 14 amino acids. CDR3: CARSSLAGIETQYF. The CDR3 coding sequence is TGTGCCAGGAGCTCACTAGCGGGAATAGAGACCCAGTACTTC.

This clonotype was observed a handful of times. A much larger clonotype is one base distant, so this may be a read error. Lacking the conserved final phenylalanine or tryptophan, this CDR3 likely reflects a read error. The V gene is TRBV29-1, the J gene TRBJ2-7; 14 nucleotides line up with TRBD2. The CDR3 totals 13 residues. The V segment lost 7 bases and the J segment 3 bases; nucleotides outside the gene matches: 2. Germline V gene lookup returns CDR1 SQVTM and CDR2 ANQGSEA. Written as DNA, the CDR3 is TGCAGCGGGGGACTAGCGGGAGACTACGAGCAGTACCTC. It is translated as CSGGLAGDYEQYL.

Of note for this clonotype: An end of the junction differs from the germline gene, which may be a read error. The chain joins TRBV11-3 to TRBJ2-7; D tentatively reads TRBD1 or TRBD2 (5 bases each). This CDR3 contains 15 residues. Germline V gene data show CDR1 as SGHNT and CDR2 as YENEEA. This CDR3 reads CASNLGSGTRYEQYF. The CDR3 nucleotides are TGTGCCAGCAACTTAGGCTCCGGGACCCGCTACGAGCAGTACTTC.

Concerning this clonotype: An end of the junction differs from the germline gene, which may be a read error. This chain links TRBV7-8 with TRBJ2-3, with 8 bases that match TRBD2. Germline CDR1 SGHVS, CDR2 FQNEAQ. This CDR3 has 15 amino acids. As DNA, the CDR3 is TGTGCCAGCAGCCCCATCGGGAGGGCCTCGGATATGCAGTATTTT. Encoded protein: CASSPIGRASDMQYF. The full variable domain, its missing parts supplied by reference TRBV7-8 and TRBJ2-3, is GAGVSQSPRYKVAKRGQDVALRCDPISGHVSLFWYQQALGQGPEFLTYFQNEAQLDKSGLPSDRFFAERPEGSVSTLKIQRTQQEDSAVYLCASSPIGRASDMQYFGPGTRLTVL.

In regard to this clonotype: The junction and the germline gene differ at one end; a read error may be behind it. CDR3 protein: CASSGQGRNYEQYF. Written as DNA, the CDR3 is TGTGCTAGCAGTGGACAGGGGCGAAACTACGAGCAGTACTTC. This sequence joins TRBV6-5 and TRBJ2-7; 9 nucleotides match TRBD1. CDR1 MNHEY and CDR2 SVGAGI come from the germline V gene. CDR3 size: 14 residues.

This clonotype has more than one count but fewer than ten. A much more abundant neighbour one base away suggests this may be a read error. The rearrangement links TRBV4-1 to TRBJ2-7, with D unresolved. Germline V gene data show CDR1 as MGHRA and CDR2 as YSYEKL. This CDR3 contains 14 residues. CDR3 sequence reads: CASSQAETSYERYF. Here the CDR3 DNA reads TGCGCCAGCAGCCAAGCGGAGACATCCTACGAGCGGTACTTC.

The rearrangement joins TRBV21-1 to TRBJ2-7; TRBD1, the table's D call, lacks a check against the DNA. TRBV21-1 is a recognized pseudogene. The CDR3 consists of 14 residues. CDR3 residues: CASNPDRPSYEQYF. The CDR3 region has the DNA TGTGCCAGCAATCCGGACAGACCCTCCTACGAGCAGTACTTC.

Remarks on this clonotype: A much larger clone is a single base away; this may be a read error. This chain joins TRBV12-3 or TRBV12-4 and TRBJ2-1, with D possibly being TRBD1 or TRBD2 (5 bases each). The CDR3 contains 15 residues. CDR3: CAGSPRSGAGNEQFF. CDR3 in DNA: TGTGCCGGCAGTCCTAGGTCCGGGGCGGGCAATGAGCAGTTCTTC.

A remark on this clonotype: A read error is possible here, since a much larger clone lies one base away. The chain links TRBV6-5 to TRBJ1-4; 7 bases map to TRBD1. The CDR3 has 15 amino acids. Per germline, CDR1 MNHEY and CDR2 SVGAGI. In DNA form, the CDR3 reads TGTACCAGCAGTTATCTATCAGGGGGGGATGAAAAACTGTTTTTT. Amino acid sequence: CTSSYLSGGDEKLFF.

This clonotype has at least ten counts. The chain recombines TRBV7-9 with TRBJ2-7; 8 bases are a match to TRBD1. The length of the CDR3 is 17 residues. The germline CDR1 and CDR2 sequences are SEHNR and FQNEAQ (reference sequence). The ends lost 5 bases at V and 1 base at J; junction bases unmatched: 13. CDR3 residues: CASSMPGQGPLSYEQYF. The CDR3 DNA reads as TGTGCCAGCAGCATGCCCGGACAGGGCCCACTATCCTACGAGCAGTACTTC. The full variable domain, in which reference TRBV7-9 and TRBJ2-7 provide the parts outside the CDR3, is DTGVSQNPRHKITKRGQNVTFRCDPISEHNRLYWYRQTLGQGPEFLTYFQNEAQLEKSRLLSDRFSAERPKGSFSTLEIQRTEQGDSAMYLCASSMPGQGPLSYEQYFGPGTRLTVT.

Of note for this clonotype: The CDR3 carries no conserved terminal phenylalanine or tryptophan, so it likely arises from a read error. The V and J genes are TRBV11-3 and TRBJ2-7; 8 bases match TRBD2. The CDR3 spans 17 residues. The J segment lost 10 bases and the V segment lost 0 bases, leaving 17 bases of the junction unmatched. Germline loops: CDR1 SGHNT, CDR2 YENEEA. The CDR3 reads CASSLDWVSLAGPYQYL. DNA for the CDR3: TGTGCCAGCAGCTTAGATTGGGTCAGTCTAGCGGGTCCCTACCAGTACTTA.

This clonotype has more than one count but fewer than ten. Written as DNA, the CDR3 is TGTGCCAGCTCACCAAACAGCAAATACGAGCAGTACTTC. Amino acid sequence: CASSPNSKYEQYF. The rearrangement joins TRBV18 to TRBJ2-7; unclear D gene. CDR1 and CDR2 from the germline V gene are KGHSH and LQKENI. The CDR3 runs 13 residues. V was pared by 2 bases and J by 4 bases, with 9 bases between.

This chain's CDR3 is CASQSGSSYDEQFF. The CDR3 DNA sequence: TGTGCCAGCCAGAGCGGTAGCTCCTATGATGAGCAGTTCTTC. The chain couples TRBV12-3 or TRBV12-4 to TRBJ2-1; tentatively, D is TRBD2 (5 bases). The germline V and J ends were trimmed by 8 bases and 8 bases, with 19 bases remaining between them. The CDR3 spans 14 residues.

This clonotype occurred a few times. This chain connects TRBV28 to TRBJ2-7; the D is unclear. The ends were cut back, 0 bases at V and 4 bases at J, with 7 bases in the middle. Germline V lookup: CDR1 MDHEN, CDR2 SYDVKM. The CDR3 spans 13 residues. CDR3 bases: TGTGCCAGCAGTTTATGGGGCAGTTACGAGCAGTACTTC. Its translation is CASSLWGSYEQYF.